This T cell receptor (beta chain) was recorded in a study of cytomegalovirus exposure and HLA in healthy donors. Study-wide results and limits: The presence/absence work took it that sequencing depth was about the same across donors. A further, later analysis showed that HLA-associated TCR beta chains (compared with equally common others) were more clonally expanded.

As regards this clone: The target antigen is unknown. The same CDR3 is also encoded by other DNA sequences in this sample.

V was cut by 5 bases and J by 8 bases, with 22 bases left in between. The V gene's germline CDR1 is GTSNPN and CDR2 SVGIG (reference sequence). The CDR3 length is 15 residues. It was with 60 Vbeta and 13 Jbeta primers that the PCR ran. Repertoires were generated with immunoSEQ multiplex PCR, while TCRdb's copy carries only in-frame clones and drops some. This table holds some 130,000 clones, around 83% found once. The material sequenced was PBMCs. This TCR was sampled from a woman aged 45-65 years in good health and CMV-seropositive. The genes are TRBV30 and TRBJ2-1, with D tentatively TRBD1 (5 bases). CDR3 protein: CAWSGRGRDRDEQFF. The DNA for the CDR3 is TGTGCCTGGTCCGGTCGAGGCAGGGATAGAGATGAGCAGTTCTTC.